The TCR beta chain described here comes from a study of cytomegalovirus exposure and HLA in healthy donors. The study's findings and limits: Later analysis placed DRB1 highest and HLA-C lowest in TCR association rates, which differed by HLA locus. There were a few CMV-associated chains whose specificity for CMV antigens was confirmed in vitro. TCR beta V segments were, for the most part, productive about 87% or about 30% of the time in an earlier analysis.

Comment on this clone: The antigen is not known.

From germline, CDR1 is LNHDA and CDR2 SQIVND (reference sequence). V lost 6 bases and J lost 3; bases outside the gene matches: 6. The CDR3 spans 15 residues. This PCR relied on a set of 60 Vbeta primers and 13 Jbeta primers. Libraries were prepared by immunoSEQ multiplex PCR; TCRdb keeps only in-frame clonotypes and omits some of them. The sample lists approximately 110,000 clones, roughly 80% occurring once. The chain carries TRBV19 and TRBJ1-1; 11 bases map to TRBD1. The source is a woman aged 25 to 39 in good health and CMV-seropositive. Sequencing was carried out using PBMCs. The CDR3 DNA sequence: TGTGCCAGTAGAGGACAGGGGGCTAGGTACACTGAAGCTTTCTTT. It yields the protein CASRGQGARYTEAFF.